Included here is one T cell receptor beta chain sequence, with context. What it binds is not known. From the reads, TCRdb called clonotypes with MiXCR, one entry per CDR3 protein. This sample has approximately 70,000 distinct CDR3 sequences; 22% occur once, and the top ten carry over 70%. The sample is drawn from a study of T cell repertoires in cytomegalovirus infection. Study findings and constraints: People with CMV and the relevant HLA were identified by cumulative public TCR beta family frequency.

The germline CDR1 and CDR2 sequences are MNHEY and SVGEGT. The CDR3 is 15 amino acids. With V trimmed by 4 bases and J by 9 bases, 13 bases remained unmatched. The rearrangement joins TRBV6-2 or TRBV6-3 to TRBJ2-7; 9 bases align to TRBD2. Source material: PBMCs, sequenced either directly or after in vitro stimulation (not recorded which). This TCR was sampled from a human donor in good health (CMV status not recorded). Some clones in this sample may be carry-over from other donors' samples. The CDR3 here is CASSSSSGTMGVQYF. The DNA for the CDR3 is TGTGCCAGCAGTTCGTCTAGCGGGACCATGGGGGTGCAGTACTTC.